This T cell receptor beta chain derives from a study of T cell responses to AZD1222 COVID-19 vaccine. Concerning this clone: Its antigen is not identified.

Profiling relied on immunoSEQ multiplex PCR, and the TCRdb table lists in-frame clones only, not all of them. The sample lists 140,000 to 150,000 clones; 90% to 95% were seen once. Study-level results: Baseline serology detected seropositivity in only six AZD1222 recipients. Clonal diversity may have been underestimated, and the donors were mostly white British, with more females than males. Two doses of AZD1222 preceded a rise in Spike-specific TCR breadth and depth.

The receptor comes from an adult in good health. The material sequenced was peripheral blood, taken on day 0 of AZD1222 vaccination.

The CDR3: CASSIHQGAGDTEAFF. In nucleotides, the CDR3 is TGTGCCAGTAGTATACATCAGGGGGCGGGAGACACTGAAGCTTTCTTT. V is TRBV19 and J is TRBJ1-1, with 8 nucleotides matching TRBD1. Looked up from germline, CDR1 is LNHDA and CDR2 is SQIVND (reference sequence). Trimming at V came to 2 bases and at J to 3 bases, leaving 8 bases not matched to a gene. There are 16 residues in the CDR3.